The rows below give T cell receptor beta chains drawn from one sample of a study of vaccination and CD4 T cells after COVID-19. Their cognate antigens are unknown. TCRdb reprocessed the PCR reads via MiXCR and lists one record per CDR3 protein. The profile shows about 14,000 distinct CDR3 sequences, roughly 50% of them singletons. Sequencing was performed on CD4+ T cells from blood, cultured in vitro. The receptors derive from a human donor who had recovered from COVID-19. Both conserved end residues are part of each CDR3. D genes are given only for firm matches. Clone size is shown for a subset of rows, as once, few, many or a class of expanded clone.

CDR3 DNA: TGCGCCAGCAGCCAGTCACAGGGGGAATACGTCTACGAGCAGTACTTC; CDR3 protein: CASSQSQGEYVYEQYF; clone size: once; J gene: TRBJ2-7; V gene: TRBV4-3; D gene: TRBD1
CDR3 DNA: TGTGCCAGCAGCCCCGGGACCACGTCGGGGATAGGCACTGAAGCTTTCTTT; CDR3 protein: CASSPGTTSGIGTEAFF; clone size: once; J gene: TRBJ1-1; V gene: TRBV6-1; D gene: .
CDR3 DNA: TGTGCCAGCAGTCTGAGGGTTGGGTCGAACACCGGGGAGCTGTTTTTT; CDR3 protein: CASSLRVGSNTGELFF; clone size: .; J gene: TRBJ2-2; V gene: TRBV28; D gene: .
CDR3 DNA: TGTGCCAGCAGTCTAATCCGTGGACGGAGTGGCTACACCTTC; CDR3 protein: CASSLIRGRSGYTF; clone size: .; J gene: TRBJ1-2; V gene: TRBV28; D gene: .
CDR3 DNA: TGCGCCAGCAGCTTGGGATATCAGGGTATCGCTGAAGCTTTCTTT; CDR3 protein: CASSLGYQGIAEAFF; clone size: .; J gene: TRBJ1-1; V gene: TRBV5-1; D gene: .
CDR3 DNA: TGTGCCAGCAGCCCCTCCGGGACAGGTGGCTTCTATGGCTACACCTTC; CDR3 protein: CASSPSGTGGFYGYTF; clone size: .; J gene: TRBJ1-2; V gene: TRBV7-8; D gene: TRBD1
CDR3 DNA: TGTGCCAGCAGTTACAGGGGTCCCGGGGATCAGCCCCAGCATTTT; CDR3 protein: CASSYRGPGDQPQHF; clone size: few; J gene: TRBJ1-5; V gene: TRBV6-5; D gene: .
CDR3 DNA: TGCGCCAGCAGTGAGTCACGAGCCGGACTAGCGGGAGGGTACAATGAGCAGTTCTTC; CDR3 protein: CASSESRAGLAGGYNEQFF; clone size: .; J gene: TRBJ2-1; V gene: TRBV10-1; D gene: TRBD2
CDR3 DNA: TGTGCCAGCAGGAGGGGACTAGCGGGAGTACGAGAGACCCAGTACTTC; CDR3 protein: CASRRGLAGVRETQYF; clone size: few; J gene: TRBJ2-5; V gene: TRBV28; D gene: TRBD2
CDR3 DNA: TGTGCCAGCAGTGAAGGAAGGGGTGGTGGAAACACCATATATTTT; CDR3 protein: CASSEGRGGGNTIYF; clone size: few; J gene: TRBJ1-3; V gene: TRBV6-1; D gene: .